The clone carrying this T cell receptor beta chain was counted between two and nine times. The antigen remains unidentified. From germline, CDR1 is SEHNR and CDR2 FQNEAQ (reference sequence). The CDR3 spans 13 residues. V lost 8 bases to trimming and J lost 9 bases; unmatched junction nucleotides: 8. These data originate in a study of cytomegalovirus exposure and HLA in healthy donors. Study-wide points: Cytomegalovirus-associated TCR beta chains were listed, numbering 164.

Data came from immunoSEQ multiplex PCR; TCRdb stores just in-frame clones and leaves some out. The repertoire consists of 200,000 or so clones, with roughly 88% occurring once and the leading ten covering over 10%. The approximately 120-subject validation cohort, separate from the approximately 660-subject first cohort, included the donors. The chain is built from TRBV7-9 and TRBJ2-1; 9 bases are shared with TRBD2. This clonotype originated in a woman aged 30 to 39 in good health and CMV-seropositive. Sequencing was performed on PBMCs. CDR3 sequence (DNA): TGTGCCAGCTCTGCTAGCGGGGTGGGTGAGCAGTTCTTC. Translated: CASSASGVGEQFF.